The sequence of this T cell receptor (beta chain) was determined in a study of shared clonotypes between healthy human individuals. Libraries were prepared by immunoSEQ multiplex PCR; TCRdb keeps only in-frame clonotypes and omits some of them. The data contain some 1.5 million clones, under 99% of them singletons. J was trimmed by 6 bases and V by 7 bases; bases with no gene match: 2. This CDR3 spans 13 amino acids. Germline CDR1 MNHNS, CDR2 SASEGT. The sample taken for sequencing was naive CD4+ T cells sorted from blood. Subset denoted: CD45RA+ positively selected. The clonotype comes from a man aged 30-40 years in good health. This chain connects TRBV6-1 to TRBJ1-5; 11 bases align to TRBD1. The chain's CDR3 is CASMGQGGQPQHF. CDR3 nucleotide sequence: TGTGCCAGCATGGGACAGGGGGGTCAGCCCCAGCATTTT.